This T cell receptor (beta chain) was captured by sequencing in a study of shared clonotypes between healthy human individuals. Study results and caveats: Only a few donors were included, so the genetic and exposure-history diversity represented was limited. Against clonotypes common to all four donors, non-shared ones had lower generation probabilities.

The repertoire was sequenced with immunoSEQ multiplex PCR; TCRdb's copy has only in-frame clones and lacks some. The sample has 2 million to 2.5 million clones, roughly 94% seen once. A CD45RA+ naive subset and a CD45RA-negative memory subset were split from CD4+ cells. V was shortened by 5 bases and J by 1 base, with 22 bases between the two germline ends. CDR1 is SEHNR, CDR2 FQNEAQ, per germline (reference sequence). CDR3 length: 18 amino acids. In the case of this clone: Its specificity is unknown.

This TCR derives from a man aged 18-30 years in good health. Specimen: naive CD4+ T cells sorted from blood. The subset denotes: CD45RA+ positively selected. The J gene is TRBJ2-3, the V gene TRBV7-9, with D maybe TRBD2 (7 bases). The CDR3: CASSPWGGQSIGTDTQYF. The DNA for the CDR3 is TGTGCCAGCAGCCCCTGGGGGGGGCAGTCTATCGGCACAGATACGCAGTATTTT.